The 3 T cell receptor beta chains listed next were all sequenced from one sample in a study of T cells in Graves' hyperthyroidism and ophthalmopathy. Amplification of TCR beta CDR3 regions was performed using RNA transcripts as template. Researchers ran a first-round RT-PCR on the TCR CDR3 using the HTBI primer set. TCRdb re-analysed the multiplex PCR reads in MiXCR, keeping a single row per CDR3 protein. This sample has about 640,000 distinct CDR3 sequences; approximately 15% occur once, and the top ten carry about an eighth. What was sequenced was blood. The receptor set was obtained from a woman aged 45-65 years with Graves' ophthalmopathy.

In its sample, this clonotype was seen many times. The genes are TRBV6-1 and TRBJ1-4, with D uncertain. Germline V CDR1 and CDR2: MNHNS, SASEGT. Trimming pared 5 bases from V and 8 bases from J, leaving 9 bases between. The CDR3 runs 12 residues. The CDR3 is CASSSNGEKLFF. The CDR3 DNA follows: TGTGCCAGCAGTTCTAATGGGGAAAAACTGTTTTTT.

This rearrangement joins TRBV12-3 or TRBV12-4 to TRBJ2-7, with D uncertain. Trimming removed 6 bases at V and 2 bases at J, with 8 bases between. There are 12 residues in the CDR3. The CDR3 protein is CASSPVAYEQYF. The CDR3 region has the DNA TGTGCCAGCAGCCCCGTGGCCTACGAGCAGTACTTC.

This clonotype was seen repeatedly, ten times or more. The rearrangement uses TRBV5-1 and TRBJ1-1; TRBD1 matches 7 bases. CDR1 is SGHRS and CDR2 is YFSETQ in the germline V gene. Trimming removed 5 bases from V and 2 bases from J; junction bases left unmatched: 6. This CDR3 comprises 14 residues. This CDR3 is CASRPRGANTEAFF. The DNA of the CDR3 is TGCGCCAGCAGGCCCAGGGGGGCAAACACTGAAGCTTTCTTT.